This T cell receptor (beta chain) was documented in a study of post-analysis software for immune sequencing data. Study-wide context: Recorded disease courses covered relapsing-remitting, secondary progressive and progressive-relapsing multiple sclerosis. Some patients had no subtype annotation. Study-wide results and limits: Among a handful of TRBV segments more frequent in patients than controls were TRBV5-6, TRBV5-1 and TRBV20-1. Significantly decreased normalized Chao1 diversity was recorded for multiple sclerosis patients relative to controls.

This CDR3 has 13 amino acids. With 4 bases removed from V and 4 bases from J, the gap between germline ends came to 14 bases. CDR1 and CDR2 from the germline V gene are DFQATT and SNEGSKA (reference sequence). Unique-molecular-identifier-tagged TCR beta cDNA libraries were used. Roughly 470,000 cDNA molecules came from approximately 1 to 10 million T cells. TCRdb re-called the PCR reads with MiXCR, one entry per CDR3 protein. The sample lists under 650,000 distinct CDR3 sequences, around 44% occurring once. Worth noting for this clonotype: Its specificity is unknown.

This rearrangement joins TRBV20-1 to TRBJ2-7; perhaps TRBD1 as D (6 bases). The origin of this receptor is a girl aged 5-17 years with multiple sclerosis. The sequencing input was blood. The CDR3: CSAKKDSAYEQYF. The CDR3 nucleotides are TGCAGTGCTAAAAAGGACAGTGCTTACGAGCAGTACTTC.